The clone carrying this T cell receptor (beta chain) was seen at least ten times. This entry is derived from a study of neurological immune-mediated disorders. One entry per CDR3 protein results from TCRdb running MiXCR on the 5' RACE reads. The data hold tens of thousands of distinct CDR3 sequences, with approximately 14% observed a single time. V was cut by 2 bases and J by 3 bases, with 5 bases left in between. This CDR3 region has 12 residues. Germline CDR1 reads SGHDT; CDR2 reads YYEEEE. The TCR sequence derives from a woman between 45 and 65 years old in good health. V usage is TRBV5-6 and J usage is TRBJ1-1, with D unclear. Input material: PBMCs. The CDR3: CASSFQDTEAFF. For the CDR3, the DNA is TGTGCCAGCAGCTTTCAAGACACTGAAGCTTTCTTT. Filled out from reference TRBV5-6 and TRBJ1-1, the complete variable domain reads DAGVTQSPTHLIKTRGQQVTLRCSPKSGHDTVSWYQQALGQGPQFIFQYYEEEERQRGNFPDRFSGHQFPNYSSELNVNALLLGDSALYLCASSFQDTEAFFGQGTRLTVV.